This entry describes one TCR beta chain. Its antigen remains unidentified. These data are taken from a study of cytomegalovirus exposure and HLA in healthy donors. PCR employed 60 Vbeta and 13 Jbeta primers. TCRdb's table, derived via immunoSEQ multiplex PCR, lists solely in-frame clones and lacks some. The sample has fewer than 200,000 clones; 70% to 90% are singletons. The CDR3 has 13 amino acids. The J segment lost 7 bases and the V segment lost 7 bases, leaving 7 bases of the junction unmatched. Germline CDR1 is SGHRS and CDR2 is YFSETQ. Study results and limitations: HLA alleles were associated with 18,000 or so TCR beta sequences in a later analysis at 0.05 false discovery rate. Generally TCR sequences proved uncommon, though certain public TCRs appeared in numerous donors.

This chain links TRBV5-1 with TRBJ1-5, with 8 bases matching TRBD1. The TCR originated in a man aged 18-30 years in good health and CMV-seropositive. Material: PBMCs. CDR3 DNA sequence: TGCGCCAGCCGCAGGGGGCCAGGGCAGCCCCAGCATTTT. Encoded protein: CASRRGPGQPQHF.